This T cell receptor beta chain came from a study of cytomegalovirus exposure and HLA in healthy donors. Findings and caveats of the study: Investigators reported approximately 170 TCR beta chains as tied to cytomegalovirus. In the 130 or so validation repertoires, around 95% of cluster scores exceeded 0, per a later analysis. The classifier reportedly diagnosed cytomegalovirus status with high specificity and sensitivity.

The CDR3 is 14 amino acids. Germline V gives CDR1 SEHNR, CDR2 FQNEAQ (reference sequence). V lost 5 bases and J lost 7, with 18 bases in between. TCRdb's table, derived via immunoSEQ multiplex PCR, lists solely in-frame clones and lacks some. The sample consists of over 60,000 clones, 95% to 96% of them appearing once. Worth noting for this clone: The antigen is not known.

The receptor comes from a woman younger than 30 in good health and CMV-seropositive. The specimen was PBMCs. This chain uses TRBV7-9 with TRBJ2-7; the D gene is possibly TRBD2 (6 bases). The CDR3 region is CASSAEGIRGEQYF. CDR3 nucleotide sequence: TGTGCCAGCAGCGCCGAGGGGATCCGGGGGGAGCAGTACTTC.